Listed below are T cell receptor beta chains from one sample, sequenced in a study of blood T cell repertoires in COVID-19. The table came from immunoSEQ multiplex PCR; TCRdb's copy has only in-frame clones and leaves some out. Counted here are about 370,000 clones, around 89% occurring once; the ten biggest clones make up about 1%. The material sequenced was PBMCs or T cells enriched from blood (not recorded which). The receptor set was obtained from a man younger than 35 who had recovered from COVID-19. Both conserved end residues are part of each CDR3. The D gene is left open where the match is weak. Clone size is shown for a subset of rows, as once, few, many or a class of expanded clone.

TRBD1 | TRBJ2-1 | few | TRBV27 | TGTGCCAGCAGTCCCACCGGGACAGGGGGTCATGAGCAGTTCTTC | CASSPTGTGGHEQFF
TRBD2 | TRBJ2-3 | . | TRBV9 | TGTGCCAGCAGCGCCACTAGCGGTGGACGGGTAGATACGCAGTATTTT | CASSATSGGRVDTQYF
. | TRBJ1-3 | . | TRBV7-8 | TGTGCCAGCAGCTTAACGGTTCAGGGGCCCGGCTCTGGAAACACCATATATTTT | CASSLTVQGPGSGNTIYF
TRBD2 | TRBJ2-7 | once | TRBV5-6 | TGTGCCAGCAGGGGAGCGGGGGCTTCCTACGAGCAGTACTTC | CASRGAGASYEQYF
. | TRBJ2-7 | once | TRBV19 | TGTGCCAGTCGTGGGCCCAGCTCCTACGAGCAGTACTTC | CASRGPSSYEQYF
TRBD1 | TRBJ1-3 | . | TRBV2 | TGTGCCAGCAGCCCTGGGACAGTCGGAAACACCATATATTTT | CASSPGTVGNTIYF
TRBD1 | TRBJ2-1 | . | TRBV2 | TGTGCCAGCAGGCAGGGGGAAGGTTCCTACAATGAGCAGTTCTTC | CASRQGEGSYNEQFF
. | TRBJ1-3 | . | TRBV7-3 | TGTGCCAGCAGCTCCGGGTGGGGAAACACCATATATTTT | CASSSGWGNTIYF
. | TRBJ2-7 | . | TRBV3-1/TRBV3-2 | TGTGCCAGCAGTTCTTCTGGGAGCGTCTACGAGCAGTACTTC | CASSSSGSVYEQYF
. | TRBJ1-3 | once | TRBV3-1/TRBV3-2 | TGTGCCAGCAGCCCAACAGGATCCTCTGGAAACACCATATATTTT | CASSPTGSSGNTIYF
. | TRBJ1-1 | few | TRBV7-2 | TGTGCCAGCAGCCCCGGACAGCAAGAAGCTTTCTTT | CASSPGQQEAFF
TRBD1 | TRBJ1-2 | . | TRBV7-9 | TGTGCCAGCAGCTTAAACGGGGGCCAGGGGGAAGGCTACACCTTC | CASSLNGGQGEGYTF
. | TRBJ1-6 | . | TRBV6-4 | TGTGCCAGCAGTGACGACGGAACAGGCACTTCACCCCTCCACTTT | CASSDDGTGTSPLHF
. | TRBJ1-6 | few | TRBV5-6 | TGTGCCAGCAGCCCGAGGCCCCTGGGTACCCTCCACTTT | CASSPRPLGTLHF
. | TRBJ2-7 | . | TRBV19 | TGTGCCAGCACGGACAGTACCTACGAGCAGTACTTC | CASTDSTYEQYF
TRBD1 | TRBJ1-5 | . | TRBV12-5 | TGTGCTAGTGGTTCATACCGGGACAGGGGTAGCAATCAGCCCCAGCATTTT | CASGSYRDRGSNQPQHF
. | TRBJ2-2 | . | TRBV7-9 | TGTGCCAGCAGCCATCCCACCGGGGAAGCCGGGGAGCTGTTTTTT | CASSHPTGEAGELFF
. | TRBJ1-4 | . | TRBV20-1 | TGCAGCCTACAGGGAAACGAAAAACTGTTTTTT | CSLQGNEKLFF
. | TRBJ2-2 | . | TRBV4-1 | TGCGCCAGCAGCCAAGGTTTTACTAGTGCAACCGGGGAGCTGTTTTTT | CASSQGFTSATGELFF
TRBD2 | TRBJ2-3 | . | TRBV15 | TGTGCCACCAGCAGAGTTGCGGGAGTCTCCACAGATACGCAGTATTTT | CATSRVAGVSTDTQYF
. | TRBJ2-4 | . | TRBV30 | TGTGCCTGGAGTGTACCCGAAGAGCCCTTAGCCAAAAACATTCAGTACTTC | CAWSVPEEPLAKNIQYF
. | TRBJ2-1 | once | TRBV11-3 | TGTGCCAGCAGCTTAGATGCTACTTACAATGAGCAGTTCTTC | CASSLDATYNEQFF
. | TRBJ1-2 | . | TRBV5-5 | TGTGCCAGCAGCTTTACGGTTAACTATGGCTACACCTTC | CASSFTVNYGYTF
. | TRBJ1-6 | once | TRBV3-1/TRBV3-2 | TGTGCCAGCAGCCAAGTTGAGAATTCACCCCTCCACTTT | CASSQVENSPLHF
TRBD1 | TRBJ2-1 | . | TRBV25-1 | TGTGCCAGCAGTGAGTCGCCCGGGACAGGGGTCACCTACAATGAGCAGTTCTTC | CASSESPGTGVTYNEQFF
. | TRBJ1-2 | . | TRBV6-5 | TGTGCCAGCACCTATCGGGGGTATGGCTACACCTTC | CASTYRGYGYTF
TRBD1 | TRBJ2-3 | . | TRBV15 | TGTGCCACCAGCAGACCCTCCCCCGGGACAGGGCGCACAGATACGCAGTATTTT | CATSRPSPGTGRTDTQYF
. | TRBJ2-7 | . | TRBV11-2 | TGTGCCAGCAGCTTAGACAGGGTTGCCTACGAGCAGTACTTC | CASSLDRVAYEQYF
. | TRBJ1-2 | once | TRBV27 | TGTGCCAGCAGTTTATCCGGGGAACTCTATGGCTACACCTTC | CASSLSGELYGYTF
. | TRBJ2-1 | . | TRBV24-1 | TGTGCCACCAGTGATTTTAGACAGGGAGGCTCCTACAATGAGCAGTTCTTC | CATSDFRQGGSYNEQFF
. | TRBJ1-2 | once | TRBV11-2 | TGTGCCAGCAGTCAGGGAATGCGGGGGTTCTATGGCTACACCTTC | CASSQGMRGFYGYTF
. | TRBJ1-1 | . | TRBV4-1 | TGCGCCAGCAGCCAAGTGGGGGGTCGCACTGAAGCTTTCTTT | CASSQVGGRTEAFF
. | TRBJ1-4 | . | TRBV28 | TGTGCCAGCAGTTCCCCACTTCGGGTTGGGACATTTGGTAGTCGCGAACTGTTTTTT | CASSSPLRVGTFGSRELFF
TRBD1 | TRBJ2-7 | . | TRBV18 | TGTGCCAGCTCACCACTCGGGACAGATTACGAGCAGTACTTC | CASSPLGTDYEQYF
TRBD1 | TRBJ1-2 | once | TRBV14 | TGTGCCAGCGGGACAGGAAGCTTGAGCTACACCTTC | CASGTGSLSYTF
. | TRBJ1-5 | . | TRBV7-9 | TGTGCCAGCAGCTTAGGCGGAGGTCAGCCCCAGCATTTT | CASSLGGGQPQHF
. | TRBJ1-5 | . | TRBV3-1/TRBV3-2 | TGTGCCAGCAGCCAAGAACTCAGCGATCAGCCCCAGCATTTT | CASSQELSDQPQHF
. | TRBJ1-1 | once | TRBV6-2/TRBV6-3 | TGTGCCAGCAGTTACCCGATAACAGGGTCCGGTGAAGCTTTCTTT | CASSYPITGSGEAFF
TRBD1 | TRBJ2-7 | few | TRBV9 | TGTGCCAGCAGCGTAGCTTCTGGACAGGGGGCTTACGAGCAGTACTTC | CASSVASGQGAYEQYF
. | TRBJ1-1 | . | TRBV19 | TGTGCCAGTAGTATAGCCGGGGACACTGAAGCTTTCTTT | CASSIAGDTEAFF
. | TRBJ1-1 | . | TRBV3-1/TRBV3-2 | TGTGCCAGCAGCCAAGATCCTAGTAGGGGTGAAGCTTTCTTT | CASSQDPSRGEAFF
TRBD1 | TRBJ2-4 | . | TRBV6-1 | TGTGCCAGCAGTGAAGGGACAGGGGGCCCGCAGTACTTC | CASSEGTGGPQYF
TRBD1 | TRBJ1-2 | . | TRBV11-2 | TGTGCCAGCAGCTTAGCCCCACAGGGGTCTGGCTACACCTTC | CASSLAPQGSGYTF
. | TRBJ2-1 | . | TRBV19 | TGTGCCAGTAGAACAGGGAACGGCAAGGAGCAGTTCTTC | CASRTGNGKEQFF
. | TRBJ1-2 | . | TRBV19 | TGTGCCAGTAAAAAGGAGGGTACGGCCTATGGCTACACCTTC | CASKKEGTAYGYTF
. | TRBJ1-5 | . | TRBV9 | TGTGCCAGCAGCGCCAAACGGGGACAATTTCTGCGGCCCCAGCATTTT | CASSAKRGQFLRPQHF
TRBD1 | TRBJ2-7 | . | TRBV3-1/TRBV3-2 | TGTGCCAGCAGCCTGGGGACAGACCCCTACGAGCAGTACTTC | CASSLGTDPYEQYF
. | TRBJ1-5 | . | TRBV11-2 | TGTGCCAGCAGCCCCTCGGGGGATCAGAGCCCCCAGCATTTT | CASSPSGDQSPQHF
TRBD1 | TRBJ1-1 | . | TRBV12-3/TRBV12-4 | TGTGCCAGCAGTCGACAGGGGTTGACTGAAGCTTTCTTT | CASSRQGLTEAFF
. | TRBJ1-3 | once | TRBV30 | TGTGCCTGGAGCGGGGGGTCAAACACCATATATTTT | CAWSGGSNTIYF
TRBD1 | TRBJ1-5 | . | TRBV2 | TGTGCCAGCAGCGGAGGACAGGGGTATCAGCCCCAGCATTTT | CASSGGQGYQPQHF
. | TRBJ2-3 | . | TRBV7-9 | TGTGCCAGCAGCTTAGCGGTAGGGGCCGGTGTCACAGATACGCAGTATTTT | CASSLAVGAGVTDTQYF